Described below is a single T cell receptor (beta chain) sequence and its context. Antigen specificity is unknown. The CDR3 totals 16 residues. The germline V gene has CDR1 SGHRS and CDR2 YFSETQ. Germline trimming cut 0 bases from V and 6 bases from J; bases unmatched to any gene: 10. This sample is drawn from a study of T cell repertoires in cytomegalovirus infection. Using its own MiXCR run on the reads, TCRdb lists one record per CDR3 protein. The sample lists fewer than 550,000 distinct CDR3 sequences; about 26% were seen once. Study outcomes and limitations: Totalled public TCR beta family frequency picked out people who carried CMV plus the relevant HLA. The ex vivo response was dominated by HLA-C-restricted CMV-specific TCR beta clonotypes.

This chain uses TRBV5-1 with TRBJ1-1, with 8 nucleotides matching TRBD1. This clonotype was sampled from a human donor in good health (CMV status not recorded). Some clones in this sample may be carry-over from other donors' samples. Material for sequencing was PBMCs. This chain's CDR3 is CASSLGPRQGKAEAFF. The CDR3 DNA reads as TGCGCCAGCAGCTTGGGCCCAAGACAGGGGAAGGCTGAAGCTTTCTTT.